One and the same sample provided the 5 T cell receptor beta chains below, sequenced in a study of CD8+ T cells in alopecia areata. Treatment defined: oral pan-JAK inhibitor, 5-10 mg twice daily. Following RNA extraction, reverse transcription yielded cDNA that acted as the sequencing template. The table came from immunoSEQ multiplex PCR; TCRdb's copy has only in-frame clones and leaves some out. Of some 44,000 clones listed, 80% to 95% are singletons. Material: CD8+ T cells sorted from blood, obtained at week 24, from a patient treated with tofacitinib. These receptors were collected from a human donor with alopecia areata.

This chain uses TRBV6-5 with TRBJ2-7; possible D gene TRBD1, 6 bases. From germline, CDR1 is MNHEY and CDR2 SVGAGI. CDR3 size: 13 residues. Trimming took 5 bases from V and 5 from J, leaving 13 bases between them. DNA of the CDR3: TGTGCCAGCAGTCTAGGGGGTCTGAACGAGCAGTACTTC. Protein: CASSLGGLNEQYF.

The chain uses TRBV7-2 and TRBJ2-2; perhaps D is TRBD1 or TRBD2 (5 bases each). The germline V gene has CDR1 SGHTA and CDR2 FQGNSA. The CDR3 is 14 residues long. Trimming took 5 bases from V and 6 from J, leaving 13 bases between them. In nucleotides, the CDR3 is TGTGCCAGCAGCCCCTACGGGGCCCCCGGGGAGCTGTTTTTT. It specifies CASSPYGAPGELFF.

This clone occurred a few times. The chain has TRBV29-1 and TRBJ2-1; D may be TRBD2 (6 bases). Germline-derived CDR1 and CDR2 are SQVTM and ANQGSEA. Trimming left V 0 bases short and J 9 bases short, with 9 bases between. The CDR3 is 12 residues long. CDR3 in DNA: TGCAGCGTTGAAGAACGGGAGAGTGAGCAGTTCTTC. Amino acids: CSVEERESEQFF.

This chain uses TRBV7-6 with TRBJ2-7; TRBD1 or TRBD2 may be the D gene (5 bases each). Germline-derived CDR1 and CDR2 are SGHVS and FNYEAQ. The CDR3 consists of 15 residues. Trimming cost V 4 bases and J 2 bases, with 15 bases left between them. The CDR3 coding sequence is TGTGCCAGCAGCTCCCTCCGGGACGGACCCTACGAGCAGTACTTC. It yields the protein CASSSLRDGPYEQYF.

The V gene is TRBV29-1, the J gene TRBJ2-5, with D possibly being TRBD1 or TRBD2 (5 bases each). The end of the DNA fits TRBJ2-7 better, so the J call may be wrong. Germline values: CDR1 SQVTM, CDR2 ANQGSEA. This CDR3 is built from 12 residues. The CDR3, as DNA: TGCAGCATCCGGACGGGACCCTACGAGCAGTACTTC. Amino acids: CSIRTGPYEQYF.